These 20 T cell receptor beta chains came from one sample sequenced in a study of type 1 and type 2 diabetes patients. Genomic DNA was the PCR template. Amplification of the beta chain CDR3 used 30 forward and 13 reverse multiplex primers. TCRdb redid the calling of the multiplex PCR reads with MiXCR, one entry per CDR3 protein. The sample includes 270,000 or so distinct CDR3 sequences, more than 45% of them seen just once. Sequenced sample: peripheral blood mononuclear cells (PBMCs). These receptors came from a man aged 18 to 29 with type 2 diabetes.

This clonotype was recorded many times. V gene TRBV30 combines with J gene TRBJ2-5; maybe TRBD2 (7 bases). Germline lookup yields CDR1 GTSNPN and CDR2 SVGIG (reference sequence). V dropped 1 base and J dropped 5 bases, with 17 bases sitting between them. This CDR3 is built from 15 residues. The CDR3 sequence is CAWSEWGREIETQYF. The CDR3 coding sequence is TGTGCCTGGAGTGAGTGGGGGCGGGAGATTGAGACCCAGTACTTC.

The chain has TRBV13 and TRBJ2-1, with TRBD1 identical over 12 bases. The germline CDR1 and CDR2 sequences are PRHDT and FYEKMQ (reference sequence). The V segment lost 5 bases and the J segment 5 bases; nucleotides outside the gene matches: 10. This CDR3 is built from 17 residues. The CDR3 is CASSIKPGQGAHNEQFF. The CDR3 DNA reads TGTGCCAGCAGCATAAAGCCGGGACAGGGGGCCCACAATGAGCAGTTCTTC.

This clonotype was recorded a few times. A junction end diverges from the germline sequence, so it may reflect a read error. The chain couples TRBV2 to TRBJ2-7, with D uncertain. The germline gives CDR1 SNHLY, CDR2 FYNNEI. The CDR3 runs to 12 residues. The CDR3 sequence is CASSAAAYEQYF. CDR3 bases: TGTGCCAGCAGCGCGGCAGCCTACGAGCAATACTTC.

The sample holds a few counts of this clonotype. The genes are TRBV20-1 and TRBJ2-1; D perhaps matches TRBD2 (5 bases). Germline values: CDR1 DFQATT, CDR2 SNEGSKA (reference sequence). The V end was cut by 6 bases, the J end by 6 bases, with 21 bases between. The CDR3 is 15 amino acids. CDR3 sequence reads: CSAPPIASKFNEQFF. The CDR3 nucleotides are TGCAGTGCCCCGCCCATAGCGTCCAAATTCAATGAGCAGTTCTTC.

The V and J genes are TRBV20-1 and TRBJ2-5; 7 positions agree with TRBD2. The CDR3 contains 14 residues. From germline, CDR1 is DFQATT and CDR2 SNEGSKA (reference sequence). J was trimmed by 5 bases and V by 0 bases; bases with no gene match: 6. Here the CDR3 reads CSARDPAGVETQYF. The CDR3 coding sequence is TGCAGTGCTAGAGATCCCGCGGGAGTCGAGACCCAGTACTTC.

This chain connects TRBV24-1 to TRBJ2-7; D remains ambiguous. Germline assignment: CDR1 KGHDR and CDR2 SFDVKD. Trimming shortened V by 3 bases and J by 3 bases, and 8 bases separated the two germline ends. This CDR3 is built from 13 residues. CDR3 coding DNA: TGTGCCACCAGTGATGGAGACGTCTACGAGCAGTACTTC. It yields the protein CATSDGDVYEQYF.

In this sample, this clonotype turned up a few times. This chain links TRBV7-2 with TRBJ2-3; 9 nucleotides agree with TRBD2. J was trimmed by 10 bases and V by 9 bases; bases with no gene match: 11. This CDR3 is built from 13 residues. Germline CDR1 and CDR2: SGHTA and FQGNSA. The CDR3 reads CASLGALAGPQYF. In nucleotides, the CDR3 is TGTGCCAGTTTAGGGGCGCTAGCGGGGCCGCAGTATTTT.

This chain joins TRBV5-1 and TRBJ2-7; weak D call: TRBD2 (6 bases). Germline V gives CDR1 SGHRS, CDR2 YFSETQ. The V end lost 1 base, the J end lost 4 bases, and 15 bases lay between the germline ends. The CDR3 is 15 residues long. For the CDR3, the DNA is TGCGCCAGCAGCTTGTTTCCGGGAGTGAGGTACGAGCAGTACTTC. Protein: CASSLFPGVRYEQYF.

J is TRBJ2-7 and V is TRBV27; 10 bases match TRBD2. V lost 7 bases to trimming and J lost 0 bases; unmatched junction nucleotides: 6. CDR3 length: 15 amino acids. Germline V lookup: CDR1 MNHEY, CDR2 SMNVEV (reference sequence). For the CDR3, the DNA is TGTGCCAGCAAGGACGGGACTAGCGCCTCCTACGAGCAGTACTTC. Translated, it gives CASKDGTSASYEQYF.

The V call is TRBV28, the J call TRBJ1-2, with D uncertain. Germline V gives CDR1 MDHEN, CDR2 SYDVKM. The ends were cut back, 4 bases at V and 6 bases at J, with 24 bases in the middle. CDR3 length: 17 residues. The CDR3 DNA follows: TGTGCCAGCAGTTCCCTTACGCCGGGCCAGCTGTCGGATGGCTACACCTTC. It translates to CASSSLTPGQLSDGYTF.

The CDR3 reads CATRRPTGNQETQYF. DNA for the CDR3: TGTGCCACCAGGAGACCGACAGGGAACCAAGAGACCCAGTACTTC. The chain couples TRBV24-1 to TRBJ2-5, with 7 bases lining up with TRBD1. Germline CDR1 is KGHDR and CDR2 is SFDVKD. Trimming removed 7 bases from V and 0 bases from J; junction bases left unmatched: 7. The CDR3 is made up of 15 amino acids.

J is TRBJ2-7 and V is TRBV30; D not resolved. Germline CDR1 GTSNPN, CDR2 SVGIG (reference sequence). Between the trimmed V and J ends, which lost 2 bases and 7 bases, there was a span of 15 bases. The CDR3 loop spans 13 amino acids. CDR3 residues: CAWSRGPRREQYF. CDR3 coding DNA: TGTGCCTGGAGTCGTGGGCCGCGGAGAGAGCAGTACTTC.

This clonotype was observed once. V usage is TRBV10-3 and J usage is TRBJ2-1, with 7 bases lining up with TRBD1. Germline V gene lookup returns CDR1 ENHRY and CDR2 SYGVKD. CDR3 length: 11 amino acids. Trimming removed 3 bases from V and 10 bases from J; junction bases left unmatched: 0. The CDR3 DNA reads TGTGCCATCAGTGACAGGGGGGAGCAGTTCTTC. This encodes CAISDRGEQFF.

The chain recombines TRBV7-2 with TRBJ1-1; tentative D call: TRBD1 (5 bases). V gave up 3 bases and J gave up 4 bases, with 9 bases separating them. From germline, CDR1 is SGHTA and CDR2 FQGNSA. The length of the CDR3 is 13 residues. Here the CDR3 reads CASSLMGGTEAFF. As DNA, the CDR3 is TGTGCCAGCAGCTTGATGGGGGGCACTGAAGCTTTCTTT.

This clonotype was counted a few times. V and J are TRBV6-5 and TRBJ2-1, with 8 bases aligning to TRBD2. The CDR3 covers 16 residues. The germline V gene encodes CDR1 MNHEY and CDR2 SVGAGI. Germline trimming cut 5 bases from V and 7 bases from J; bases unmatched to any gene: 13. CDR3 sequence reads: CASSHGTSAMENEQFF. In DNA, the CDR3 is TGTGCCAGCAGTCACGGGACTAGTGCCATGGAGAATGAGCAGTTCTTC.

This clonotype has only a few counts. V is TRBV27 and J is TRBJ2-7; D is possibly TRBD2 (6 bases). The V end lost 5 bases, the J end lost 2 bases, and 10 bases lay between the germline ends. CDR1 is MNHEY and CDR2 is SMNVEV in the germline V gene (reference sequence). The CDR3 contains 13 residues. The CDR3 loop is CASSNRGTYEQYF. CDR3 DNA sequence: TGTGCCAGCAGTAACCGGGGGACCTACGAGCAGTACTTC.

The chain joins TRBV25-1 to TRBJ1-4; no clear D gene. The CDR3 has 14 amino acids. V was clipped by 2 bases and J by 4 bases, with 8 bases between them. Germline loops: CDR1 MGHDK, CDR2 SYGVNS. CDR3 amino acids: CASSEGTNNEKLFF. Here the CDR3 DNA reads TGTGCCAGCAGTGAAGGCACCAATAATGAAAAACTGTTTTTT. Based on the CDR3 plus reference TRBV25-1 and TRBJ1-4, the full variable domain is EADIYQTPRYLVIGTGKKITLECSQTMGHDKMYWYQQDPGMELHLIHYSYGVNSTEKGDLSSESTVSRIRTEHFPLTLESARPSHTSQYLCASSEGTNNEKLFFGSGTQLSVL.

CDR3 nucleotide sequence: TGTGCCAGCAGCCCATCCGGGGGGATTTCCTACGAGCAGTACTTC. Translation: CASSPSGGISYEQYF. The gene calls are TRBV7-6 and TRBJ2-7, with TRBD2 matching over 7 bases. CDR3 length: 15 amino acids. J gave up 1 base and V 5 bases, and 8 bases lay outside the gene matches. Germline CDR1 and CDR2: SGHVS and FNYEAQ.

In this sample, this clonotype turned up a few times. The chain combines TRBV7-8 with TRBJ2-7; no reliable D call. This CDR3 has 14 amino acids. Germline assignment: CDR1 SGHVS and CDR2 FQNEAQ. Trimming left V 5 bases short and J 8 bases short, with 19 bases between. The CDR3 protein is CASSGSYVLLKQYF. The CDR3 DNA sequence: TGTGCCAGCAGCGGTTCCTACGTCTTACTTAAGCAGTACTTC.

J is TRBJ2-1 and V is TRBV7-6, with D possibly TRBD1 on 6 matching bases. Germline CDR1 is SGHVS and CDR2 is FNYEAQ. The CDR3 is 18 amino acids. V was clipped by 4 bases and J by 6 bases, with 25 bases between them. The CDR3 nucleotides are TGTGCCAGCAGCTCCTCCATGCAGGGGTGGGGGTATACCAATGAGCAGTTCTTC. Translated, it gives CASSSSMQGWGYTNEQFF.